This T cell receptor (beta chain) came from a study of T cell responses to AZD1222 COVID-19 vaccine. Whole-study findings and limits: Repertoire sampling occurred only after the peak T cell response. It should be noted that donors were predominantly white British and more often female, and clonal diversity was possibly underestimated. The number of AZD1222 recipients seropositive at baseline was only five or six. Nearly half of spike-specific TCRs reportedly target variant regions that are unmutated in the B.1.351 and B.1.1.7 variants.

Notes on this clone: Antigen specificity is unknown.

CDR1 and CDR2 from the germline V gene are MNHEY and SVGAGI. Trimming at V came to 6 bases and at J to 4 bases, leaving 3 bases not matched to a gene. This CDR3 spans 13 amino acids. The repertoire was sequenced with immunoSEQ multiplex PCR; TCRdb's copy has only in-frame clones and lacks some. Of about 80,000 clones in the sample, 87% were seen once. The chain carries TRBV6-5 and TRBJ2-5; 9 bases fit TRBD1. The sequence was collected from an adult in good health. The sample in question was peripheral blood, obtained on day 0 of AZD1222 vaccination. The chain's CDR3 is CASSRQGGETQYF. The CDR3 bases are TGTGCCAGCAGCCGACAGGGGGGAGAGACCCAGTACTTC.